Listed below are T cell receptor beta chains from one sample, sequenced in a study of T cell responses to AZD1222 COVID-19 vaccine. This table comes from immunoSEQ multiplex PCR, and its TCRdb copy is limited to in-frame clones, with some not included. The sample lists approximately 79,000 clones; 83% were seen once. The source was peripheral blood, collected 28 days after the second AZD1222 dose. The source is an adult who received the AZD1222 COVID-19 vaccine. Each CDR3 is given with its conserved first and last residue. D genes are given only for firm matches. The size field is filled for only some rows; it gives once, few, many or a size class.

V	J	D	size	DNA	CDR3
TRBV4-2	TRBJ1-4	-	-	TGTGCCAGCAGCCAAGAAGGAGCCGCAACTAATGAAAAACTGTTTTTT	CASSQEGAATNEKLFF
TRBV20-1	TRBJ2-7	-	-	TGCAGTGCTAGTTACGGACTGGAAAGCTCCTACGAGCAGTACTTC	CSASYGLESSYEQYF
TRBV7-9	TRBJ1-2	-	-	TGTGCCAGCAGCTCGCTATGGAATAACTATGGCTACACCTTC	CASSSLWNNYGYTF
TRBV19	TRBJ2-1	-	-	TGTGCCAGTAGTAGCTCTCGAGGGGATGAGCAGTTCTTC	CASSSSRGDEQFF
TRBV7-2	TRBJ2-1	TRBD2	-	TGTGCCAGCAGCTTAGATCCGGGAGGGGTCTCCTACAATGAGCAGTTCTTC	CASSLDPGGVSYNEQFF
TRBV10-1	TRBJ2-1	-	-	TGCGCCAGCAGTGAGTCCGATAGCTCCTCCTACAATGAGCAGTTCTTC	CASSESDSSSYNEQFF
TRBV5-1	TRBJ1-4	TRBD1	-	TGCGCCAGCAGCCACGGGACAGGAGAACTGTTTTTT	CASSHGTGELFF
TRBV5-4	TRBJ2-7	-	-	TGTGCCAGCAGCCCTTTTGAACAAACCTACGAGCAGTACTTC	CASSPFEQTYEQYF
TRBV5-1	TRBJ1-4	-	-	TGCGCCAGCAGCTTGGGTCCCGGGGGCGAGGAAAAACTGTTTTTT	CASSLGPGGEEKLFF
TRBV9	TRBJ2-1	TRBD2	-	TGTGCCAGCAGCGTAGTTCCTAGCGGAACCTACAATGAGCAGTTCTTC	CASSVVPSGTYNEQFF
TRBV2	TRBJ2-3	-	-	TGTGCCAGCACGCCTCCACAGCATACGCAGTATTTT	CASTPPQHTQYF
TRBV27	TRBJ1-6	TRBD1	-	TGTGCCAGCAGTTTAGAAGGGGGCAGCCATTCACCCCTCCACTTT	CASSLEGGSHSPLHF
TRBV6-6	TRBJ2-2	-	-	TGTGCCAGCAGTCACCCCCGGGGGCTCACCGGGGAGCTGTTTTTT	CASSHPRGLTGELFF
TRBV5-4	TRBJ2-7	-	-	TGTGCCAGCAGCTACGACCGGCAGGGCGAGCAGTACTTC	CASSYDRQGEQYF
TRBV7-9	TRBJ2-3	-	-	TGTGCCAGCAGCTTAGCCGGTAAAGATGCAGATACGCAGTATTTT	CASSLAGKDADTQYF
TRBV28	TRBJ1-1	-	few	TGTGCCAGCAGTTTATTCGAAAGTGGTGCTTTCTTT	CASSLFESGAFF
TRBV5-1	TRBJ2-5	-	-	TGCGCCAGCAGCCCCTCAGGGGCGTTCCAAGAGACCCAGTACTTC	CASSPSGAFQETQYF
TRBV7-9	TRBJ1-2	-	-	TGTGCCAGCACCCTGTCCGACAGCGGCTACACCTTC	CASTLSDSGYTF
TRBV7-9	TRBJ1-5	-	-	TGTGCCAGCAGCTGGACAGAGAATCAGCCCCAGCATTTT	CASSWTENQPQHF
TRBV29-1	TRBJ2-2	TRBD2	-	TGCAGCTGCAGCGGGGTAGCGGGAGGGCGAGCCGGGGAGCTGTTTTTT	CSCSGVAGGRAGELFF
TRBV7-8	TRBJ2-3	-	once	TGTGCCAGCAGCTTAGTTTCAGGGACAGATACGCAGTATTTT	CASSLVSGTDTQYF
TRBV7-2	TRBJ1-5	-	once	TGTGCCAGCAGCTCCCAATCGTTCAGCAATCAGCCCCAGCATTTT	CASSSQSFSNQPQHF
TRBV2	TRBJ1-3	-	-	TGTGCCAGCAGTTTAGCCGGAAACACCATATATTTT	CASSLAGNTIYF
TRBV7-8	TRBJ2-3	TRBD2	-	TGTGCCAGCAGCTTCCAGACTAGCGGGACCACAGATACGCAGTATTTT	CASSFQTSGTTDTQYF
TRBV6-4	TRBJ2-2	-	-	TGTGCCAGCAGCCCCCAGCCCGGGAGTGCCGGGGAGCTGTTTTTT	CASSPQPGSAGELFF
TRBV24-1	TRBJ1-5	-	once	TGTGCCACCAGTGATAAAACAAGGGTACAGGGCCTGTACCAGCCCCAGCATTTT	CATSDKTRVQGLYQPQHF
TRBV5-1	TRBJ2-7	-	-	TGCGCCAGCAGCTTATGGGGCCGGGGGGAGCAGTACTTC	CASSLWGRGEQYF
TRBV27	TRBJ1-1	-	-	TGTGCCAGCAGTTTCGGAGTGGAGAACACTGAAGCTTTCTTT	CASSFGVENTEAFF
TRBV18	TRBJ2-5	-	-	TGTGCCAGCTCACCACATTCAGGGGGAGGAGAGACCCAGTACTTC	CASSPHSGGGETQYF
TRBV5-1	TRBJ1-2	TRBD1	few	TGCGCCAGCAGCCCGCGGACAGGGGGCCATGGCTACACCTTC	CASSPRTGGHGYTF
TRBV7-2	TRBJ1-2	-	-	TGTGCCAGCAGCTTAGCGGTGACAACATCCCGTGGCTACACCTTC	CASSLAVTTSRGYTF
TRBV28	TRBJ2-7	-	-	TGTGCCAGCAGTCTCAGGAGCGGTCTATCCTACGAGCAGTACTTC	CASSLRSGLSYEQYF
TRBV5-1	TRBJ2-5	TRBD1	-	TGCGCCAGCGGGACAGGGTCAAGGGGGTACCAAGAGACCCAGTACTTC	CASGTGSRGYQETQYF
TRBV19	TRBJ1-2	-	-	TGTGCCAGTACCCCAAGCGGGGGGGACTATGGCTACACCTTC	CASTPSGGDYGYTF
TRBV6-2/TRBV6-3	TRBJ2-2	TRBD2	-	TGTGCCAGCAGTTACACTCTTCCGGGACTAGCGTTCGCGAACACCGGGGAGCTGTTTTTT	CASSYTLPGLAFANTGELFF
TRBV18	TRBJ1-6	-	-	TGTGCCAGCTCACCGGGGGCTTCACCCCTCCACTTT	CASSPGASPLHF
TRBV3-1/TRBV3-2	TRBJ1-3	-	-	TGTGCCAGCAGACCCCGCGACAGCTTCTCTGGAAACACCATATATTTT	CASRPRDSFSGNTIYF
TRBV29-1	TRBJ1-1	-	-	TGCAGCGTTGAATCCGGGAACACTGAAGCTTTCTTT	CSVESGNTEAFF
TRBV28	TRBJ1-1	-	-	TGTGCCAGCGGAGCGGGGGTCACGAACACTGAAGCTTTCTTT	CASGAGVTNTEAFF
TRBV5-6	TRBJ2-7	TRBD2	-	TGTGCCAGCAGCCGCTGGGTAGCGGGGGCCTACGAGCAGTACTTC	CASSRWVAGAYEQYF